A selection of T cell receptor beta chains follows, all from one sample in a study of molecular identifiers for immune sequencing clone quantification. TCRdb used MiXCR to reprocess the PCR reads, holding one entry per CDR3 protein. Of about 640,000 distinct CDR3 sequences listed, about 20% are singletons. The specimen was naive CD8+ T cells from blood, with Jurkat cell RNA spiked in. Source of these receptors: a human donor in good health. Some libraries in this study had Jurkat cell RNA spiked in. Each CDR3 is given with its conserved first and last residue. A D gene is named only where the DNA matches it firmly. The listing skips clone size in some rows; elsewhere it reads once, few, many or a size class.

j_gene | v_gene | abundance | d_gene | CDR3aa | CDR3nt
TRBJ2-1 | TRBV13 | - | TRBD2 | CASSLGLAGGNEQSF | TGTGCCAGCAGCTTAGGACTAGCGGGGGGTAATGAGCAGTCCTTC
TRBJ1-5 | TRBV6-5 | many | TRBD1 | CASRSTGGNQPQHF | TGTGCCAGCAGATCGACAGGGGGAAATCAGCCCCAGCATTTT
TRBJ1-1 | TRBV21-1 | many | - | CASSPGPEAFF | TGTGCCAGCAGCCCGGGCCCTGAAGCTTTCTTT
TRBJ2-5 | TRBV7-9 | many | - | CASSLGPVGETQYF | TGTGCCAGCAGCTTAGGACCCGTCGGAGAGACCCAGTACTTC
TRBJ2-3 | TRBV11-2 | - | TRBD2 | CASSLGSGIADTQYF | TGTGCCAGCAGCTTAGGAAGCGGGATCGCAGATACGCAGTATTTT
TRBJ2-7 | TRBV5-5 | many | - | CASSPDTNSYEQYF | TGTGCCAGCAGCCCAGACACAAACTCCTACGAGCAGTACTTC
TRBJ1-1 | TRBV6-1 | many | - | CAISGTVGSDTEAFF | TGTGCCATCTCGGGGACGGTGGGTTCGGACACTGAAGCTTTCTTT
TRBJ1-6 | TRBV13 | many | - | CASSPGRGTPDF | TGTGCCAGCAGCCCAGGCCGAGGGACCCCTGACTTT
TRBJ1-1 | TRBV4-1 | many | - | CASSHTAGQAAEAFF | TGCGCCAGCAGCCACACAGCCGGACAAGCCGCTGAAGCTTTCTTT
TRBJ2-3 | TRBV20-1 | many | - | CSARDLGVEDTQYF | TGCAGTGCTAGAGATTTAGGTGTAGAGGATACGCAGTATTTT
TRBJ2-7 | TRBV27 | few | - | CASSLRMGHKAGVGQQYF | TGTGCCAGCAGTTTAAGAATGGGGCACAAGGCAGGGGTCGGCCAGCAGTACTTC
TRBJ1-1 | TRBV12-3/TRBV12-4 | many | - | CASTGPRGGITTEAFF | TGTGCCAGCACTGGTCCCAGAGGGGGGATCACTACTGAAGCTTTCTTT
TRBJ2-7 | TRBV28 | - | - | CASSPTDIGEQYF | TGTGCCAGCAGCCCGACGGACATTGGCGAGCAGTACTTC
TRBJ2-4 | TRBV6-1 | many | - | CASSVEGLAKNIQYF | TGTGCCAGCAGTGTCGAGGGTCTAGCCAAAAACATTCAGTACTTC
TRBJ1-3 | TRBV4-1 | - | TRBD1 | CASSQEGQGAGNTIYF | TGCGCCAGCAGCCAAGAGGGTCAGGGGGCTGGAAACACCATATATTTT
TRBJ2-2 | TRBV6-2/TRBV6-3 | few | - | CASSYIHRATNTGELFF | TGTGCCAGCAGTTACATCCATCGGGCAACGAACACCGGGGAGCTGTTTTTT
TRBJ1-1 | TRBV7-9 | many | - | CASSPPYANTEAFF | TGTGCCAGCAGCCCTCCTTACGCGAACACTGAAGCTTTCTTT
TRBJ2-6 | TRBV30 | many | - | CAWDTYSGANVLTF | TGTGCCTGGGACACCTACTCTGGGGCCAACGTCCTGACTTTC
TRBJ2-2 | TRBV27 | - | TRBD1 | CASSFAGTGATGELFF | TGTGCCAGCAGTTTCGCCGGGACAGGGGCTACCGGGGAGCTGTTTTTT
TRBJ2-3 | TRBV13 | many | - | CASSSTSDSRTDTQYF | TGTGCCAGCAGCTCCACCTCAGACAGCCGCACAGATACGCAGTATTTT
TRBJ2-7 | TRBV28 | many | - | CASTERLDRSYEQYF | TGTGCCAGCACCGAACGACTAGATCGTAGCTACGAGCAGTACTTC
TRBJ2-2 | TRBV12-3/TRBV12-4 | - | - | CASSLRLTGELFF | TGTGCCAGCAGTTTAAGGCTCACCGGGGAGCTGTTTTTT